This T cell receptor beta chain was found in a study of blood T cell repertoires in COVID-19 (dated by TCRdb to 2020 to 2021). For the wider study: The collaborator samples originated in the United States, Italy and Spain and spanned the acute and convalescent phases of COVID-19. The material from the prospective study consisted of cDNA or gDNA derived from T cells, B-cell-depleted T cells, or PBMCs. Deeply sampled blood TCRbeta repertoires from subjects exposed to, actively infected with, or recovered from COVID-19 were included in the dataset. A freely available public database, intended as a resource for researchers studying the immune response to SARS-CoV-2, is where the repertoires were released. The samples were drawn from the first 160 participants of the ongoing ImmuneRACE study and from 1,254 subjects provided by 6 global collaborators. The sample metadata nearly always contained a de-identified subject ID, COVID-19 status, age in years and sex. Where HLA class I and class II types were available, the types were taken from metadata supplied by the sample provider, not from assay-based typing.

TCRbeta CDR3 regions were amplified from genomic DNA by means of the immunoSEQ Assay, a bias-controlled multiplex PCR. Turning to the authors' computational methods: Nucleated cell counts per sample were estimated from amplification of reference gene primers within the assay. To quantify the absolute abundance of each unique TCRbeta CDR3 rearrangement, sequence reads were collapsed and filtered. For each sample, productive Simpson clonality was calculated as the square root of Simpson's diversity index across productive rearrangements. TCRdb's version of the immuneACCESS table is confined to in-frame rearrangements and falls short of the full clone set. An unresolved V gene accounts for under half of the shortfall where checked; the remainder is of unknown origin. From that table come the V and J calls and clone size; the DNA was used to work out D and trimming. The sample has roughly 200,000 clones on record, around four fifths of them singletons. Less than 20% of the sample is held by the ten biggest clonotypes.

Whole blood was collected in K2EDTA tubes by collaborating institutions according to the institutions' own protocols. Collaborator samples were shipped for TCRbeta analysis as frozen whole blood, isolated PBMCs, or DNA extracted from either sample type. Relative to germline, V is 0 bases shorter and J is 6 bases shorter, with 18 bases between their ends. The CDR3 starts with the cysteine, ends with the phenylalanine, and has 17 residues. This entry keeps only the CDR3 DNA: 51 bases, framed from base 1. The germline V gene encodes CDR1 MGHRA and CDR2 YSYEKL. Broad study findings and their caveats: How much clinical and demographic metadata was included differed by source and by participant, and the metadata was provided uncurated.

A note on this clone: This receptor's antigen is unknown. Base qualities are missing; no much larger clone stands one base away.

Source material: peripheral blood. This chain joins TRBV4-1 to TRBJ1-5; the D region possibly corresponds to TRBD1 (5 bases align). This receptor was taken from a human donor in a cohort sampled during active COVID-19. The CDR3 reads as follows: CASSQDPQGGYGQPQHF. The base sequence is TGCGCCAGCAGCCAAGACCCCCAGGGAGGGTACGGTCAGCCCCAGCATTTT.